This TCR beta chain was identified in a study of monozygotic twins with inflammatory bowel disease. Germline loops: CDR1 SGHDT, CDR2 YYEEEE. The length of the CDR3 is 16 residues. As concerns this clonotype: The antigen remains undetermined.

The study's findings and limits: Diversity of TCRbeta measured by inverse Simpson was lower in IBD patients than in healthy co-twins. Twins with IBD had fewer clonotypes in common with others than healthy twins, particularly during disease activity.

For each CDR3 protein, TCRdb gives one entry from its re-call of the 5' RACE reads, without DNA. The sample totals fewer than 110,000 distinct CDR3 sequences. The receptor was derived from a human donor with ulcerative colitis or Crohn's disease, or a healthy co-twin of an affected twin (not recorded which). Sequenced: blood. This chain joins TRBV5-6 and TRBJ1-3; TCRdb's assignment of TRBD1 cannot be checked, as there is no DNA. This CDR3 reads CASRETGQGLRNTIYF.